One and the same sample provided the 31 T cell receptor beta chains below, sequenced in a study of T cell repertoires in cytomegalovirus infection. TCRdb reanalysed the reads using MiXCR and keeps one entry per CDR3 protein. Among more than 200,000 distinct CDR3 sequences, 8% to 9.5% were seen once, and the ten largest hold over 13%. The sequenced sample was PBMCs. Source of these receptors: a human donor in good health (CMV status not recorded). Some clones in this sample may be carry-over from other donors' samples.

This clonotype came up a few times. This chain links TRBV29-1 with TRBJ1-1, with 10 bases matching TRBD1. This CDR3 has 19 amino acids. Germline V gene lookup returns CDR1 SQVTM and CDR2 ANQGSEA. With 7 bases clipped from V and 1 base from J, the junction kept 21 bases outside the gene matches. The CDR3 protein is CSGSGDRGARVLRNTEAFF. In DNA, the CDR3 is TGCAGCGGCTCGGGGGACAGGGGCGCGCGAGTTTTAAGGAACACTGAAGCTTTCTTT.

This clonotype was found many times. The gene calls are TRBV20-1 and TRBJ1-2, with 8 bases matching TRBD1. The CDR3 sequence is 14 residues long. V gave up 2 bases and J gave up 2 bases; unmatched junction bases: 4. Germline V CDR1 and CDR2: DFQATT, SNEGSKA (reference sequence). The CDR3 here is CSARSGQGNYGYTF. CDR3 sequence (DNA): TGCAGTGCTAGAAGCGGACAGGGAAACTATGGCTACACCTTC.

At least ten counts were recorded for this clonotype. J is TRBJ2-3 and V is TRBV11-2, with 11 positions matching TRBD1. With 5 bases clipped from V and 2 bases from J, the junction kept 9 bases outside the gene matches. The CDR3 extends over 17 amino acids. From germline, CDR1 is SGHAT and CDR2 FQNNGV. The CDR3 sequence: CASSRTGGYPYTDTQYF. The CDR3 DNA is TGTGCCAGCAGCCGGACAGGGGGCTATCCCTACACAGATACGCAGTATTTT.

This clonotype was counted ten times or more. The junction does not match germline at one end; this may be a read error. This chain links TRBV20-1 with TRBJ1-2, with 12 positions matching TRBD1. Per the germline V gene, CDR1 is DFQATT and CDR2 is SNEGSKA (reference sequence). The CDR3 spans 13 residues. CDR3 sequence: CSASGTGGYRYTF. The CDR3 DNA follows: TGCAGTGCTTCCGGGACAGGGGGCTATCGCTACACCTTC.

In this sample, this clonotype turned up a few times. The gene calls are TRBV6-2 or TRBV6-3 and TRBJ1-1; 8 bases map to TRBD1. The germline CDR1 and CDR2 sequences are MNHEY and SVGEGT. Trimming cost V 4 bases and J 6 bases; bases outside gene matches: 7. The CDR3 has 14 residues. The CDR3 DNA sequence: TGTGCCAGCAGTTCTACAGGGGGACGCGCTGAAGCTTTCTTT. It is translated as CASSSTGGRAEAFF.

This clonotype came up a few times. The chain couples TRBV5-8 to TRBJ2-1, with D perhaps matching TRBD1 (6 bases). The CDR3 runs to 15 residues. Trimming cost V 4 bases and J 6 bases, with 17 bases left between them. Germline-derived CDR1 and CDR2 are SGHTS and YDEGEE. CDR3 in amino acids: CASSPGQILVNEQFF. In DNA, the CDR3 is TGTGCCAGCAGCCCCGGACAGATTTTAGTCAATGAGCAGTTCTTC.

This clonotype was picked up many times. This rearrangement joins TRBV5-1 to TRBJ1-2; 8 bases match TRBD1. Looked up from germline, CDR1 is SGHRS and CDR2 is YFSETQ. The CDR3 sequence is 13 residues long. Trimming at V came to 5 bases and at J to 4 bases, leaving 4 bases not matched to a gene. The CDR3 DNA reads as TGCGCCAGCAGACGGGACAGGAGCTATGGCTACACCTTC. Amino acid sequence: CASRRDRSYGYTF.

This clonotype was recorded many times. The rearrangement links TRBV28 to TRBJ1-2; D gene ambiguous. In germline, CDR1 is MDHEN, CDR2 SYDVKM. The CDR3 has 12 amino acids. The V end was cut by 2 bases, the J end by 8 bases, with 9 bases between. The CDR3 DNA is TGTGCCAGCAGTTTACCGGAACGGGGCTACACCTTC. Translated: CASSLPERGYTF.

This chain joins TRBV7-9 and TRBJ1-1; 8 nucleotides agree with TRBD1. The germline V gene has CDR1 SEHNR and CDR2 FQNEAQ (reference sequence). The CDR3 runs to 13 residues. V shed 5 bases and J 8 bases; nucleotides not matched to a gene: 7. The CDR3: CASSPPGTGEAFF. The CDR3 DNA is TGTGCCAGCAGCCCTCCCGGGACAGGCGAAGCTTTCTTT.

This clonotype was counted many times. J is TRBJ1-4 and V is TRBV7-8; D possibly corresponds to TRBD1 (5 bases). Trimming took off 3 bases at V and 6 bases at J, with 8 bases between the two ends. Germline V gene data show CDR1 as SGHVS and CDR2 as FQNEAQ. CDR3 length equals 13 residues. In DNA form, the CDR3 reads TGTGCCAGCAGCTTTGGGGGTTATGAAAAACTGTTTTTT. Its protein product is CASSFGGYEKLFF.

This clonotype was seen ten or more times. The gene calls are TRBV11-3 and TRBJ2-1; D may correspond to TRBD1 or TRBD2 (6 bases each). V was clipped by 5 bases and J by 5 bases, with 16 bases between them. Germline V CDR1 and CDR2: SGHNT, YENEEA. The CDR3 has 15 amino acids. CDR3 protein: CASSLTGRGDNEQFF. The CDR3, as DNA: TGTGCCAGCAGCCTGACCGGTAGGGGGGACAATGAGCAGTTCTTC.

This clonotype turned up a few times. The chain couples TRBV5-6 to TRBJ2-1; TRBD1 matches 7 bases. V lost 3 bases, J lost 0 bases, and 6 bases stayed unmatched. Germline V CDR1 and CDR2: SGHDT, YYEEEE. The CDR3 sequence is 16 residues long. As DNA, the CDR3 is TGTGCCAGCAGCTCGACAGGGTTCAGCTCCTACAATGAGCAGTTCTTC. Translated: CASSSTGFSSYNEQFF.

This clonotype was counted ten times or more. The gene calls are TRBV7-2 and TRBJ2-7; 11 bases are a match to TRBD2. Germline V lookup: CDR1 SGHTA, CDR2 FQGNSA. V lost 4 bases to trimming and J lost 11 bases; unmatched junction nucleotides: 4. This CDR3 contains 12 residues. The CDR3 DNA is TGTGCCAGCAGCTCTAGCGGGGGGACAGAGTACTTC. Protein product: CASSSSGGTEYF.

This clonotype was seen ten or more times. This chain joins TRBV20-1 and TRBJ1-1; TRBD1 matches 10 bases. V dropped 1 base and J dropped 3; count of bases not matched to a gene: 5. This CDR3 is built from 15 residues. CDR1 DFQATT and CDR2 SNEGSKA come from the germline V gene (reference sequence). The CDR3 loop is CSARGGTGDHTEAFF. CDR3 DNA sequence: TGCAGTGCTAGAGGGGGGACAGGGGATCACACTGAAGCTTTCTTT.

This clonotype was observed at least ten times. The V call is TRBV7-2, the J call TRBJ2-3; 9 bases agree with TRBD2. V was clipped by 6 bases and J by 3 bases; unmatched bases: 10. This CDR3 comprises 16 residues. CDR1 SGHTA and CDR2 FQGNSA come from the germline V gene. The CDR3 spells CASRPPERGVTDTQYF. CDR3 nucleotide sequence: TGTGCCAGCAGGCCGCCCGAGCGGGGGGTAACAGATACGCAGTATTTT.

This clonotype was seen many times. The J gene is TRBJ2-2, the V gene TRBV12-3 or TRBV12-4; 9 bases agree with TRBD1. The CDR3 has 15 residues. The trim removed 5 bases at V and 7 bases at J, leaving 8 bases unmatched. The CDR3, as DNA: TGTGCCAGCAGTCTGGGACAGGGTCAAGGCGGGGAGCTGTTTTTT. This codes for CASSLGQGQGGELFF.

V is TRBV28 and J is TRBJ1-1; TRBD1 matches 7 bases. Trimming removed 2 bases from V and 0 bases from J; junction bases left unmatched: 6. The CDR3 is 16 residues long. The germline V gene has CDR1 MDHEN and CDR2 SYDVKM. CDR3 nucleotide sequence: TGTGCCAGCAGTTTACCCCGCGGACAGGTGAACACTGAAGCTTTCTTT. Protein product: CASSLPRGQVNTEAFF.

This clonotype was observed at least ten times. The gene calls are TRBV27 and TRBJ1-2; 10 nucleotides align to TRBD1. With V trimmed by 5 bases and J by 5 bases, 5 bases remained unmatched. Germline CDR1 reads MNHEY; CDR2 reads SMNVEV (reference sequence). CDR3 length equals 14 residues. The CDR3 region is CASSPGQGYYGYTF. In DNA, the CDR3 is TGTGCCAGCAGTCCGGGACAGGGGTATTATGGCTACACCTTC.

In this sample, this clonotype turned up many times. The rearrangement joins TRBV3-1 to TRBJ2-1, with TRBD2 matching over 13 bases. With 3 bases clipped from V and 7 bases from J, the junction kept 6 bases outside the gene matches. CDR1 is LGHDT, CDR2 YNNKEL, per germline (reference sequence). The CDR3 is made up of 16 amino acids. CDR3 amino acids: CASSHGTSGVLNEQFF. The CDR3 coding sequence is TGTGCCAGCAGCCACGGGACTAGCGGGGTTTTGAATGAGCAGTTCTTC.

In this sample, this clonotype turned up many times. J is TRBJ2-7 and V is TRBV12-3 or TRBV12-4; D gene unclear. The CDR3 loop spans 12 amino acids. The V end lost 3 bases, the J end lost 5 bases, and 8 bases lay between the germline ends. This chain's CDR3 is CASSFKPHEQYF. As DNA, the CDR3 is TGTGCCAGCAGTTTCAAGCCCCACGAGCAGTACTTC.

In its sample, this clonotype was seen many times. The chain couples TRBV7-2 to TRBJ1-5; possible D gene TRBD1, 6 bases. The length of the CDR3 is 18 residues. The ends were cut back, 1 base at V and 1 base at J, with 17 bases in the middle. Germline V gene sequence: CDR1 SGHTA, CDR2 FQGNSA. CDR3 in amino acids: CASSLEQGGIGSNQPQHF. CDR3 bases: TGTGCCAGCAGCTTAGAACAGGGAGGGATTGGGAGCAATCAGCCCCAGCATTTT.

This clonotype was seen more than once but under ten times. This chain connects TRBV5-4 to TRBJ2-1; the D gene is possibly TRBD1 (6 bases). CDR1 is SGHNT, CDR2 YYREEE, per germline (reference sequence). The CDR3 has 12 amino acids. V lost 4 bases, J lost 13 bases, and 15 bases lay in between. Here the CDR3 DNA reads TGTGCCAGCAGCCAAGAGGGACATCTTCAGTTCTTC. Encoded protein: CASSQEGHLQFF.

This clonotype was observed a few times. The V gene is TRBV7-2, the J gene TRBJ2-3; 12 bases are shared with TRBD2. This CDR3 has 16 amino acids. The V gene end was trimmed by 5 bases and the J gene end by 0 bases; junction bases not matched to a gene: 3. Germline values: CDR1 SGHTA, CDR2 FQGNSA. CDR3 sequence: CASSRGLAGSTDTQYF. The CDR3, as DNA: TGTGCCAGCAGCCGAGGACTAGCGGGAAGCACAGATACGCAGTATTTT.

This clonotype came up many times. The rearrangement links TRBV7-2 to TRBJ1-5; no clear D. Germline CDR1 reads SGHTA; CDR2 reads FQGNSA. This CDR3 contains 13 residues. The V and J ends lost 3 bases and 9 bases respectively, with 12 bases between them. The DNA of the CDR3 is TGTGCCAGCAGCTTCGCGGGAATCATGCCCCAGCATTTT. Its protein product is CASSFAGIMPQHF.

This clonotype was observed a few times. V gene TRBV20-1 combines with J gene TRBJ2-2; D might be TRBD1 (5 bases). Germline V gene lookup returns CDR1 DFQATT and CDR2 SNEGSKA (reference sequence). V was trimmed by 1 base and J by 2 bases, leaving 8 bases between them. This CDR3 region has 14 residues. The CDR3 DNA is TGCAGTGCTAGAGCTCAGGGCAACACCGGGGAGCTGTTTTTT. Its translation: CSARAQGNTGELFF.

This clonotype has a count of ten or more. The J gene is TRBJ1-5, the V gene TRBV28, with D hard to call. This CDR3 has 15 residues. CDR1 and CDR2 from the germline V gene are MDHEN and SYDVKM. V was shortened by 6 bases and J by 0 bases, with 12 bases between the two germline ends. CDR3 bases: TGTGCCAGCAGCCCTCCATGGGGTAGCAATCAGCCCCAGCATTTT. It translates to CASSPPWGSNQPQHF. Combining the CDR3 with reference TRBV28 and TRBJ1-5 gives the whole variable domain DVKVTQSSRYLVKRTGEKVFLECVQDMDHENMFWYRQDPGLGLRLIYFSYDVKMKEKGDIPEGYSVSREKKERFSLILESASTNQTSMYLCASSPPWGSNQPQHFGDGTRLSIL.

There are many counts of this clonotype. The chain combines TRBV7-2 with TRBJ1-6, with TRBD1 as a possible D gene (6 bases). The germline gives CDR1 SGHTA, CDR2 FQGNSA. CDR3 length: 16 residues. V dropped 3 bases and J dropped 3 bases, with 12 bases sitting between them. CDR3 protein: CASSFPTGLYNSPLHF. The CDR3, as DNA: TGTGCCAGCAGCTTCCCGACAGGCCTCTATAATTCACCCCTCCACTTT.

This clonotype has ten or more counts. The gene calls are TRBV7-2 and TRBJ1-1, with TRBD1 identical over 7 bases. The V and J ends lost 3 bases and 4 bases, in that order; junction bases with no gene match: 8. CDR3 size: 15 residues. Germline V gene data show CDR1 as SGHTA and CDR2 as FQGNSA. The CDR3 here is CASSFNRGGGTEAFF. In DNA, the CDR3 is TGTGCCAGCAGCTTCAACAGGGGCGGCGGCACTGAAGCTTTCTTT.

This clonotype was picked up a small number of times. J is TRBJ1-4 and V is TRBV28; D may be TRBD1 (6 bases). The CDR3 consists of 16 residues. CDR1 is MDHEN and CDR2 is SYDVKM in the germline V gene. Trimming took 3 bases from V and 5 from J, leaving 16 bases between them. The DNA of the CDR3 is TGTGCCAGCAGTTTCCAAATACAGGGTGGGAATGAAAAACTGTTTTTT. Translation: CASSFQIQGGNEKLFF.

V gene TRBV20-1 combines with J gene TRBJ1-1; no firm D call. The V gene's germline CDR1 is DFQATT and CDR2 SNEGSKA (reference sequence). Trimming took off 6 bases at V and 2 bases at J, with 10 bases between the two ends. The length of the CDR3 is 12 residues. CDR3 in DNA: TGCAGTGCCGCACGGGTTAACACTGAAGCTTTCTTT. Residues: CSAARVNTEAFF.

As for this clonotype: This clone may be a read error of a much larger clone one base away. The chain recombines TRBV7-9 with TRBJ2-7; perhaps TRBD1 as D (6 bases). This CDR3 region has 17 residues. V shed 3 bases and J shed 3 bases, with 21 bases lying between them. Germline V gene sequence: CDR1 SEHNR, CDR2 FQNEAQ (reference sequence). DNA for the CDR3: TGTGCCAGCAGCTTTAAGGGGTCCGGACAGTCGGTCTACGAGCAGTACTTC. It codes for CASSFKGSGQSVYEQYF.